This T cell receptor beta chain was obtained from a study of control samples from healthy donors and cancer patients. The CDR3 is made up of 14 amino acids. Germline loops: CDR1 SGHRS, CDR2 YFSETQ. V was pared by 0 bases and J by 5 bases, with 9 bases between. Libraries were prepared by immunoSEQ multiplex PCR; TCRdb keeps only in-frame clonotypes and omits some of them. Its table records some 180,000 clones. The receptor was derived from a woman aged 25 to 39 in good health. The V gene is TRBV5-1, the J gene TRBJ1-5, with D perhaps matching TRBD1 (5 bases). Sequencing was performed on blood. The CDR3 loop reads CASSLDGTYQPQHF. CDR3 coding DNA: TGCGCCAGCAGCTTGGACGGGACCTATCAGCCCCAGCATTTT.